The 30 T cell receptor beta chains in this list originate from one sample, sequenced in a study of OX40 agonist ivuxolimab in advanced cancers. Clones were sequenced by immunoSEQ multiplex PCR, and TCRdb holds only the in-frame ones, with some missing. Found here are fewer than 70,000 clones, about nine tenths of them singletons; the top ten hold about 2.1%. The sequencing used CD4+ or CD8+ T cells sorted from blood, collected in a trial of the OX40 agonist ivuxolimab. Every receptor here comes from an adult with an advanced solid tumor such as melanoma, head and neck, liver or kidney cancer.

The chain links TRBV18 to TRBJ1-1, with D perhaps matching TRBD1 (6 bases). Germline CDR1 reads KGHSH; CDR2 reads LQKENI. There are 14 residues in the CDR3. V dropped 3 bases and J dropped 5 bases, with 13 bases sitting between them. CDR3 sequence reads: CASSPGQSGTEAFF. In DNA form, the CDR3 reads TGTGCCAGCTCACCTGGACAGTCAGGGACTGAAGCTTTCTTT.

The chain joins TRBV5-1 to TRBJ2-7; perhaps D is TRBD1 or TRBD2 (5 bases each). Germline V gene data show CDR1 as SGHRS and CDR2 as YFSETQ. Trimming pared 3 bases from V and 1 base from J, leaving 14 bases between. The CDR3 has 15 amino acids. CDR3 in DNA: TGCGCCAGCAGCTCCTCCGGGACCGGTTCCTACGAGCAGTACTTC. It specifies CASSSSGTGSYEQYF.

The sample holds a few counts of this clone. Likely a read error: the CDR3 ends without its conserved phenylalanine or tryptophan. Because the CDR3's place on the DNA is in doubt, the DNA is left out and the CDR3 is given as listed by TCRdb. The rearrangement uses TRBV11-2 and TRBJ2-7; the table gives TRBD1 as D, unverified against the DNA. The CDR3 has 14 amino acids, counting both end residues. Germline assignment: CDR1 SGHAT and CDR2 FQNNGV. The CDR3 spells CASSSPGQGNSIVL.

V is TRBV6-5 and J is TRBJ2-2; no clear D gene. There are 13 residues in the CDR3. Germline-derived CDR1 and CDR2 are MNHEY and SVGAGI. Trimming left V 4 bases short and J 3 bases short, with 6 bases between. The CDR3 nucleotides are TGTGCCAGCAGTTCCCTTCACACCGGGGAGCTGTTTTTT. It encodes CASSSLHTGELFF.

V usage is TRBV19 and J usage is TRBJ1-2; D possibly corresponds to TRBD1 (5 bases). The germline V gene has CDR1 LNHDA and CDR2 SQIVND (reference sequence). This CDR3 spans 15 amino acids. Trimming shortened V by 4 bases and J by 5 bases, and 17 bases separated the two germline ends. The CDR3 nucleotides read TGTGCCAGTAGTACCCGATCCGGGACGGCGTATGGCTACACCTTC. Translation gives CASSTRSGTAYGYTF.

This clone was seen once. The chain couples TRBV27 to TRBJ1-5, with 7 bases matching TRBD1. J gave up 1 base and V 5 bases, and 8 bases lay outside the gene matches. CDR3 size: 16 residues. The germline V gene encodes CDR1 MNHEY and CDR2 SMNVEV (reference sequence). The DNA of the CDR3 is TGTGCCAGCAGTCCTACAGGGGCCCGGAGCAATCAGCCCCAGCATTTT. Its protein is CASSPTGARSNQPQHF.

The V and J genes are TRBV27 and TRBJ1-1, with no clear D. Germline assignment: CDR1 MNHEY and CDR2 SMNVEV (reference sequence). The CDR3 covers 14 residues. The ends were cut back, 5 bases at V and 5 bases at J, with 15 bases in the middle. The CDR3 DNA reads TGTGCCAGCAGTGATGGGCAGGAGTGGACTGAAGCTTTCTTT. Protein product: CASSDGQEWTEAFF.

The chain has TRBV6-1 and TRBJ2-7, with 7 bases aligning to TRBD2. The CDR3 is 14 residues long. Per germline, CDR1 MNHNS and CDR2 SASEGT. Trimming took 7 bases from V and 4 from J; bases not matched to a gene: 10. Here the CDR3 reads CASIVVPGGYEQYF. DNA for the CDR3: TGTGCCAGCATAGTAGTGCCGGGGGGTTACGAGCAGTACTTC.

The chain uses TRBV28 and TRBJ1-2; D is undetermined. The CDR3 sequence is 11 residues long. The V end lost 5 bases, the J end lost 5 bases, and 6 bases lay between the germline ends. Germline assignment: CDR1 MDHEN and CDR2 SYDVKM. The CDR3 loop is CASSRYYGYTF. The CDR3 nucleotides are TGTGCCAGCAGTCGATATTATGGCTACACCTTC.

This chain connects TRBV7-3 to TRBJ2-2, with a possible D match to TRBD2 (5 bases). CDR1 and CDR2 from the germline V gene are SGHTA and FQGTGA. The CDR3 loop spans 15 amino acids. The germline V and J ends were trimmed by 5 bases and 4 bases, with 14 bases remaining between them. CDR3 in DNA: TGTGCCAGCAGCCCCCCCCGGGGAAGCACCGGGGAGCTGTTTTTT. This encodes CASSPPRGSTGELFF.

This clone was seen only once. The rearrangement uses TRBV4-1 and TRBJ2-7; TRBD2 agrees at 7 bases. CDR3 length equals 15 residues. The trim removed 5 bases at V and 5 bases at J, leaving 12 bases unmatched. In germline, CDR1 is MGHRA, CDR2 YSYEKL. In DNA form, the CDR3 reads TGCGCCAGCAGCTGGGGGGGAGGGGCCATCGACGAGCAGTACTTC. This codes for CASSWGGGAIDEQYF.

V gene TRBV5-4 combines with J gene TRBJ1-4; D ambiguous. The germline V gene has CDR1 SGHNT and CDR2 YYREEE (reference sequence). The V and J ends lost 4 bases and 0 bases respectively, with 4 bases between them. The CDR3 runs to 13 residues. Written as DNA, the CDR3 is TGTGCCAGCAGCACCGCAACTAATGAAAAACTGTTTTTT. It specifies CASSTATNEKLFF.

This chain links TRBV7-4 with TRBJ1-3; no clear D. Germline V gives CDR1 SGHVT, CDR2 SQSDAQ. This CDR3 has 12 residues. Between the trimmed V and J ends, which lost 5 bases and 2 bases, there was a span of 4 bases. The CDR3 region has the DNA TGTGCCAGCAGCGAAGCTGGAAACACCATATATTTT. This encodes CASSEAGNTIYF.

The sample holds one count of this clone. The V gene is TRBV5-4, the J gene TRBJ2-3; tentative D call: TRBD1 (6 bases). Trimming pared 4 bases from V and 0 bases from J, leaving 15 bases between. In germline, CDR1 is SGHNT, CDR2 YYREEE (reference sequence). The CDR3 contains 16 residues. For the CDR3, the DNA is TGTGCCAGCAGCCATGGACAGAAGCGGAGCACAGATACGCAGTATTTT. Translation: CASSHGQKRSTDTQYF. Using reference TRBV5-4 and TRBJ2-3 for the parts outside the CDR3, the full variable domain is ETGVTQSPTHLIKTRGQQVTLRCSSQSGHNTVSWYQQALGQGPQFIFQYYREEENGRGNFPPRFSGLQFPNYSSELNVNALELDDSALYLCASSHGQKRSTDTQYFGPGTRLTVL.

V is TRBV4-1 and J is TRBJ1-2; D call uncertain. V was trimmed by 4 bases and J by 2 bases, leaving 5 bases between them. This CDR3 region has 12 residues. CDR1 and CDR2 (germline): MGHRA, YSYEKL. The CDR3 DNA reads TGCGCCAGCAGCCGAGGGAACTATGGCTACACCTTC. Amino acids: CASSRGNYGYTF.

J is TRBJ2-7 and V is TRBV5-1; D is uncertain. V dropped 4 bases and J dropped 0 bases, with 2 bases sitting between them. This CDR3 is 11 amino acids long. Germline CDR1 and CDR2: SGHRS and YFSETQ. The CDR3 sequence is CASSSSYEQYF. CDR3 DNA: TGCGCCAGCAGCAGCTCCTACGAGCAGTACTTC.

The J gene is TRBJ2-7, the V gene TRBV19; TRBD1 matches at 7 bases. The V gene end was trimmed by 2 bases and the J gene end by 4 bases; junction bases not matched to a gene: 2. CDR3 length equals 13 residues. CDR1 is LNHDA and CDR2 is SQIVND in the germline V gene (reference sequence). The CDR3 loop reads CASSIPGQYEQYF. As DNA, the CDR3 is TGTGCCAGTAGTATACCGGGACAGTACGAGCAGTACTTC.

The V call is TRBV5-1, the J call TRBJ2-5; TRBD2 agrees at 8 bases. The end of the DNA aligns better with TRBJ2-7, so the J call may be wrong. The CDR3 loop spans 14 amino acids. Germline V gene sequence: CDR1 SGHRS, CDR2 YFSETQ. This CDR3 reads CASSLGLAPYEQYF. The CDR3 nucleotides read TGCGCCAGCAGCTTAGGACTAGCTCCCTACGAGCAGTACTTC.

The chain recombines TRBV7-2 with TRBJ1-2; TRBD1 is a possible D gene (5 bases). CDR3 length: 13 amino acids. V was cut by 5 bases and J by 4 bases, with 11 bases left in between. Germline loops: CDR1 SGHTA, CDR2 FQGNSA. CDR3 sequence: CASSPGPTYGYTF. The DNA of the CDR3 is TGTGCCAGCAGCCCGGGACCGACCTATGGCTACACCTTC.

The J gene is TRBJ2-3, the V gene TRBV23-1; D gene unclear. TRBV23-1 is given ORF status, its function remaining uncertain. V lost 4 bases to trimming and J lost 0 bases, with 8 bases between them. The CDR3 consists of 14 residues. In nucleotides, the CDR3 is TGCGCCAGCAGTCTGATAGGTAGCACAGATACGCAGTATTTT. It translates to CASSLIGSTDTQYF.

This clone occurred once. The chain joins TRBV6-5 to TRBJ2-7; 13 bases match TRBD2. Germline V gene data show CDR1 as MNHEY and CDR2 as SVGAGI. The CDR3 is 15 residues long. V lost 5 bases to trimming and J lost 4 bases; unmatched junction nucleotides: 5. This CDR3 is CASSATSGGRYEQYF. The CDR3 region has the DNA TGTGCCAGCAGTGCGACTAGCGGGGGGCGATACGAGCAGTACTTC.

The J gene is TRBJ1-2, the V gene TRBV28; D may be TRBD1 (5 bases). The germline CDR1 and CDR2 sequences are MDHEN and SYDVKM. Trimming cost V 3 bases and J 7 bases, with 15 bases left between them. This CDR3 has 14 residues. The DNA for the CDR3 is TGTGCCAGCAGTTTTTTGTCGGGGGGACGTGGCTACACCTTC. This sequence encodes CASSFLSGGRGYTF.

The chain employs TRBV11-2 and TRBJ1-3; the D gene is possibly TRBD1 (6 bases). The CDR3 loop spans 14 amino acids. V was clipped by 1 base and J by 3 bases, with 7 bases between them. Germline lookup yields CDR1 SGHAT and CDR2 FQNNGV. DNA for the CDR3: TGTGCCAGCAGCTTAGGACAGGTTGGAAACACCATATATTTT. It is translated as CASSLGQVGNTIYF.

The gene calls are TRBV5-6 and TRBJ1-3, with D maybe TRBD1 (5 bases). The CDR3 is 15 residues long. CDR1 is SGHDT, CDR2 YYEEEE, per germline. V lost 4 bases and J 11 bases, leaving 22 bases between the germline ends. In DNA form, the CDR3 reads TGTGCCAGCAGCAGTGGAAGGGGAGAATCTTTGCCCATATATTTT. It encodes CASSSGRGESLPIYF.

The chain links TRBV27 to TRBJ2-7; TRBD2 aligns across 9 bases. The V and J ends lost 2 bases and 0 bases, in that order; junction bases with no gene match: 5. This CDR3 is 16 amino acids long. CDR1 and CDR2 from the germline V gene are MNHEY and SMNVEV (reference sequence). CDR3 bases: TGTGCCAGCAGTTTAAAGGGGACTAGCTTCTCCTACGAGCAGTACTTC. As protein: CASSLKGTSFSYEQYF.

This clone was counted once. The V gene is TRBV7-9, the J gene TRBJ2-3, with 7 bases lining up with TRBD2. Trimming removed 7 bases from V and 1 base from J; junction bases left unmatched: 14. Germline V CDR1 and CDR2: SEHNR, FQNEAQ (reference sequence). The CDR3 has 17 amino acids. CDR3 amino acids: CASTKIRTLAGTDTQYF. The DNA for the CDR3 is TGTGCCAGCACCAAGATAAGGACCCTAGCGGGCACAGATACGCAGTATTTT.

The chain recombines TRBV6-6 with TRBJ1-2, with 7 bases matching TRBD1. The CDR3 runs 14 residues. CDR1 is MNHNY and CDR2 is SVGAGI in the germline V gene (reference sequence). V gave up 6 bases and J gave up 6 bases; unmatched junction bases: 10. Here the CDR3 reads CASSVDRASHGYTF. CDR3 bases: TGTGCCAGCAGCGTCGACAGGGCTTCGCATGGCTACACCTTC.

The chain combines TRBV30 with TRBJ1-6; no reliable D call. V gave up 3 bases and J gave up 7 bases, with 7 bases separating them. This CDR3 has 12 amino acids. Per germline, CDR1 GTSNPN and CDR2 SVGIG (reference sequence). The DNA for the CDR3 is TGTGCCTGGAGCGCCGGGAATTCACCCCTCCACTTT. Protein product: CAWSAGNSPLHF.

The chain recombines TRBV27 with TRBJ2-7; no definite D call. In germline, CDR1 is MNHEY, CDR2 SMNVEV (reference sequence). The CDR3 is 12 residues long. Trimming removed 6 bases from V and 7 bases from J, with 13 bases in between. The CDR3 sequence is CASSLPGAEQYF. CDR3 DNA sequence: TGTGCCAGCAGCCTCCCGGGTGCGGAGCAGTACTTC.

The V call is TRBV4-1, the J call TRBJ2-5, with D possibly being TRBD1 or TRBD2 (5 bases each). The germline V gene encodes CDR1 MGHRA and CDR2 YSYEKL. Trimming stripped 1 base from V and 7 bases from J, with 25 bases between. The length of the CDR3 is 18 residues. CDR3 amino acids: CASSQVHPSGLPRGTQYF. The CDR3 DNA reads TGCGCCAGCAGCCAAGTTCACCCATCCGGACTTCCGAGGGGGACCCAGTACTTC.